The clone carrying this T cell receptor (beta chain) showed up just once. This sample is drawn from a study of blood T cell repertoires in COVID-19. Study-wide context: Samples representing acute and convalescent COVID-19 were sourced from the United States, Italy and Spain.

The V end lost 1 base, the J end lost 12 bases, and 7 bases lay between the germline ends. Germline CDR1 SGHTA, CDR2 FQGNSA. This CDR3 is 11 amino acids long. The data were produced by immunoSEQ multiplex PCR, yet TCRdb's version contains in-frame clones alone and is incomplete. The sample has about 57,000 clones; over 80% are singletons. Sequenced sample: peripheral blood. The rearrangement links TRBV7-2 to TRBJ2-1; D is unclear. The source of this sequence is a woman aged 55-75 years with acute or convalescent COVID-19. This CDR3 reads CASSLGVGQFF. As DNA, the CDR3 is TGTGCCAGCAGCTTAGGCGTTGGGCAGTTCTTC.